The present T cell receptor beta chain was sequenced within a study of blood T cell repertoires in COVID-19. Turning to the study itself: In each case, the material was cDNA or gDNA derived from T cells, B-cell-depleted T cells, or PBMCs.

The CDR3 is made up of 16 amino acids. Between the trimmed V and J ends, which lost 3 bases and 1 base, there was a span of 16 bases. Germline CDR1 reads SGDLS; CDR2 reads YYNGEE. Sequencing was performed with immunoSEQ multiplex PCR; in TCRdb, only in-frame clones are kept and a portion is missing. This sample has 60,000 to 65,000 clones; under 85% occur once, and the top ten carry around 21%. The TCR comes from a woman older than 75 with active or convalescent COVID-19. The source material was peripheral blood. The V call is TRBV9, the J call TRBJ1-1; TRBD1 might be the D (5 bases). Here the CDR3 reads CASSANSGLSNTEAFF. CDR3 nucleotide sequence: TGTGCCAGCAGCGCGAACTCAGGGCTTTCGAACACTGAAGCTTTCTTT.